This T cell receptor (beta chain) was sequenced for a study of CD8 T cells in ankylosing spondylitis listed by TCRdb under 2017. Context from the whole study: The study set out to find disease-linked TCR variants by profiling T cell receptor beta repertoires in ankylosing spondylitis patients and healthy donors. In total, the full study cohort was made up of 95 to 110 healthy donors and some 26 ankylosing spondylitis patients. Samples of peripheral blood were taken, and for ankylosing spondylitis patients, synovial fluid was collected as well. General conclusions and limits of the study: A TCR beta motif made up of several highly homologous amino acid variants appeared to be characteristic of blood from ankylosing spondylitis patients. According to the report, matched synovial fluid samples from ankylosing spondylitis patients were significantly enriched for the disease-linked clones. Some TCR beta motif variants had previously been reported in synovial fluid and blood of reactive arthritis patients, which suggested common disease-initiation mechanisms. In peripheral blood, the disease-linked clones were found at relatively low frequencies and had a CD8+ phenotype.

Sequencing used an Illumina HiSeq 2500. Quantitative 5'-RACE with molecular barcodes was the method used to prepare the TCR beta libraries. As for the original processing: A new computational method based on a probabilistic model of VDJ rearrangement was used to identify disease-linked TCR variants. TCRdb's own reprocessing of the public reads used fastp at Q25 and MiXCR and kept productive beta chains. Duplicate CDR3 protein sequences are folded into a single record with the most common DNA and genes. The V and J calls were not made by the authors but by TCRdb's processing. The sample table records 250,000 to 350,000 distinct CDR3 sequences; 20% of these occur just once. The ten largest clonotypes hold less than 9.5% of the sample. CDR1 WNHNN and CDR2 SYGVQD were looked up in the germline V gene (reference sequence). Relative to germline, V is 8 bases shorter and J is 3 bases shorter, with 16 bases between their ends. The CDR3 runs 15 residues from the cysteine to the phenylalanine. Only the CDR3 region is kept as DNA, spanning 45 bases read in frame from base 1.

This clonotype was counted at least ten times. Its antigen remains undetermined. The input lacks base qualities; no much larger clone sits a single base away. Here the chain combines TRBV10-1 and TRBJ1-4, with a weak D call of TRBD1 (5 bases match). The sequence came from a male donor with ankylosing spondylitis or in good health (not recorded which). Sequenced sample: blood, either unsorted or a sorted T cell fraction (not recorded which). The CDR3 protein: CASFRAPGANEKLFF. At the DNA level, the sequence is TGCGCCAGCTTCCGGGCCCCGGGGGCTAATGAAAAACTGTTTTTT.